These 18 T cell receptor beta chains were all obtained from the same sample, sequenced in a study of T cell responses to AZD1222 COVID-19 vaccine (dated by TCRdb to the early 2020s). Preparation of the library involved the immunoSEQ multiplex PCR assay. In its TCRdb copy, this immuneACCESS table keeps in-frame sequences only and misses some clones. Where compared with another copy, unresolved V genes explain less than half of these, and the others have no known cause. The sample table holds 50,000 to 60,000 clones, of which 80% were seen once. Together, the top ten hold 5% of the sample. The meaning of the sample's time point label: about 28 days (+/-7) after the second vaccine dose. The sequencing here drew on peripheral blood, taken 28 days after the second AZD1222 dose. Receptor source: an adult who received the AZD1222 COVID-19 vaccine.

This sequence joins TRBV28 and TRBJ1-1, with D tentatively TRBD1 (5 bases). This CDR3 has 13 residues. Germline-derived CDR1 and CDR2 are MDHEN and SYDVKM. The V and J ends lost 6 bases and 0 bases respectively, with 8 bases between them. The CDR3 region has the DNA TGTGCCAGCAGAGGGGCTTTGAACACTGAAGCTTTCTTT. It specifies CASRGALNTEAFF. Full variable domain (remainder filled in from reference TRBV28 and TRBJ1-1): DVKVTQSSRYLVKRTGEKVFLECVQDMDHENMFWYRQDPGLGLRLIYFSYDVKMKEKGDIPEGYSVSREKKERFSLILESASTNQTSMYLCASRGALNTEAFFGQGTRLTVV.

This clone was observed once. The rearrangement uses TRBV5-4 and TRBJ2-1; D remains ambiguous. CDR3 size: 12 residues. CDR1 is SGHNT and CDR2 is YYREEE in the germline V gene (reference sequence). Trimming took off 4 bases at V and 4 bases at J, with 6 bases between the two ends. The CDR3 protein is CASSPGYNEQFF. In DNA, the CDR3 is TGTGCCAGCAGCCCCGGGTACAATGAGCAGTTCTTC. Full variable domain (rest looked up from reference TRBV5-4 and TRBJ2-1): ETGVTQSPTHLIKTRGQQVTLRCSSQSGHNTVSWYQQALGQGPQFIFQYYREEENGRGNFPPRFSGLQFPNYSSELNVNALELDDSALYLCASSPGYNEQFFGPGTRLTVL.

V gene TRBV5-6 combines with J gene TRBJ1-3; no clear D gene. V lost 1 base, J lost 1 base, and 9 bases lay in between. The V gene's germline CDR1 is SGHDT and CDR2 YYEEEE. The CDR3 is 15 residues long. Written as DNA, the CDR3 is TGTGCCAGCAGCTTGCCCGGGAGGTCTGGAAACACCATATATTTT. It specifies CASSLPGRSGNTIYF.

This chain links TRBV30 with TRBJ2-7, with a possible D match to TRBD1 (7 bases). The germline V and J ends were trimmed by 0 bases and 8 bases, with 23 bases remaining between them. Germline V gene lookup returns CDR1 GTSNPN and CDR2 SVGIG (reference sequence). The CDR3 consists of 16 residues. The CDR3 protein is CAWSVLPGRGESKQYF. The CDR3 DNA reads TGTGCCTGGAGTGTACTACCCGGCAGGGGGGAATCTAAGCAGTACTTC.

The chain is built from TRBV5-1 and TRBJ2-5; D perhaps matches TRBD1 (6 bases). Trimming left V 0 bases short and J 3 bases short, with 9 bases between. The CDR3 has 14 residues. Germline V lookup: CDR1 SGHRS, CDR2 YFSETQ. In DNA form, the CDR3 reads TGCGCCAGCAGCTTGGCCGGACAGAAAGAGACCCAGTACTTC. Translated: CASSLAGQKETQYF.

The DNA of the CDR3 is TGTGCCACCAGCAGCTCCCATGAGCAGTTCTTC. It encodes CATSSSHEQFF. This sequence joins TRBV15 and TRBJ2-1; D is unresolved. There are 11 residues in the CDR3. Trimming pared 3 bases from V and 8 bases from J, leaving 5 bases between. The germline gives CDR1 LNHNV, CDR2 YYDKDF (reference sequence).

The CDR3 DNA is TGTGCCAGCAGGTCCTGGGGCGGGAGGGAGTACGAGCAGTACTTC. Its translation is CASRSWGGREYEQYF. This chain connects TRBV7-9 to TRBJ2-7, with 9 bases aligning to TRBD2. CDR1 and CDR2 from the germline V gene are SEHNR and FQNEAQ (reference sequence). The CDR3 loop spans 15 amino acids. Trimming removed 6 bases from V and 4 bases from J; junction bases left unmatched: 10.

This clone has more than one count but fewer than ten. The V call is TRBV30, the J call TRBJ1-6, with D unresolved. The CDR3 sequence is 14 residues long. V was trimmed by 3 bases and J by 7 bases, leaving 13 bases between them. CDR1 and CDR2 from the germline V gene are GTSNPN and SVGIG (reference sequence). CDR3 sequence (DNA): TGTGCCTGGAGGGTTGAGATATGGAATTCACCCCTCCACTTT. This codes for CAWRVEIWNSPLHF. Looking up the rest from reference TRBV30 and TRBJ1-6 gives the full variable domain: SQTIHQWPATLVQPVGSPLSLECTVEGTSNPNLYWYRQAAGRGLQLLFYSVGIGQISSEVPQNLSASRPQDRQFILSSKKLLLSDSGFYLCAWRVEIWNSPLHFGNGTRLTVT.

This clone has only one observation. This chain joins TRBV5-1 and TRBJ2-3, with 10 bases lining up with TRBD2. This CDR3 is built from 18 residues. Germline CDR1 is SGHRS and CDR2 is YFSETQ. J was trimmed by 5 bases and V by 4 bases; bases with no gene match: 16. The CDR3 sequence: CASSPLPPLAGERDTQYF. The CDR3 DNA is TGCGCCAGCAGCCCCTTGCCACCTCTAGCGGGGGAAAGAGATACGCAGTATTTT. Full variable domain (remainder filled in from reference TRBV5-1 and TRBJ2-3): KAGVTQTPRYLIKTRGQQVTLSCSPISGHRSVSWYQQTPGQGLQFLFEYFSETQRNKGNFPGRFSGRQFSNSRSEMNVSTLELGDSALYLCASSPLPPLAGERDTQYFGPGTRLTVL.

In this sample, this clone turned up once. The rearrangement joins TRBV5-4 to TRBJ1-6, with D unresolved. V lost 0 bases and J lost 0, with 7 bases in between. CDR3 length equals 16 residues. The germline V gene has CDR1 SGHNT and CDR2 YYREEE (reference sequence). CDR3 nucleotides: TGTGCCAGCAGCTTGGTAGGAAGCTCCTATAATTCACCCCTCCACTTT. Its protein product is CASSLVGSSYNSPLHF. Combining the CDR3 with reference TRBV5-4 and TRBJ1-6 gives the whole variable domain ETGVTQSPTHLIKTRGQQVTLRCSSQSGHNTVSWYQQALGQGPQFIFQYYREEENGRGNFPPRFSGLQFPNYSSELNVNALELDDSALYLCASSLVGSSYNSPLHFGNGTRLTVT.

This chain uses TRBV3-1 (or the pseudogene TRBV3-2) with TRBJ1-4; D is ambiguous. The V gene's germline CDR1 is LGHDT and CDR2 YNNKEL (reference sequence). This CDR3 is 15 amino acids long. V was shortened by 0 bases and J by 3 bases, with 8 bases between the two germline ends. CDR3 coding DNA: TGTGCCAGCAGCCAAGACCCCGGGCCTAATGAAAAACTGTTTTTT. Protein: CASSQDPGPNEKLFF.

This clone has a handful of counts. The chain links TRBV28 to TRBJ1-2, with D tentatively TRBD1 (5 bases). Germline CDR1 reads MDHEN; CDR2 reads SYDVKM. CDR3 length: 19 residues. V lost 7 bases and J lost 0, with 27 bases in between. In nucleotides, the CDR3 is TGTGCCAGCACCTCTTTAAGAAAAGGGGCCAGACCCTCTAACTATGGCTACACCTTC. The encoded protein is CASTSLRKGARPSNYGYTF.

The rearrangement joins TRBV6-2 or TRBV6-3 to TRBJ1-6, with 8 bases that match TRBD1. Germline CDR1 and CDR2: MNHEY and SVGEGT. The ends lost 6 bases at V and 10 bases at J; junction bases unmatched: 5. This CDR3 has 13 amino acids. The CDR3 spells CASSPDRESPLHF. CDR3 coding DNA: TGTGCCAGCAGCCCGGACAGGGAATCACCCCTCCACTTT.

The J gene is TRBJ2-3, the V gene TRBV9, with D possibly TRBD1 on 5 matching bases. V was clipped by 0 bases and J by 2 bases, with 10 bases between them. There are 15 residues in the CDR3. CDR1 and CDR2 (germline): SGDLS, YYNGEE. CDR3 sequence: CASSVVGAATDTQYF. DNA for the CDR3: TGTGCCAGCAGCGTAGTAGGGGCAGCCACAGATACGCAGTATTTT.

This clone was found once. In nucleotides, the CDR3 is TGCAGTGCCGCCCCACACGAAAAACTGTTTTTT. Translated, it gives CSAAPHEKLFF. The chain uses TRBV20-1 and TRBJ1-4, with unresolved D. V was trimmed by 6 bases and J by 8 bases, leaving 10 bases between them. The germline V gene encodes CDR1 DFQATT and CDR2 SNEGSKA (reference sequence). This CDR3 is built from 11 residues.

V gene TRBV9 combines with J gene TRBJ1-2; no clear D. V was cut by 0 bases and J by 1 base, with 10 bases left in between. The germline CDR1 and CDR2 sequences are SGDLS and YYNGEE. The CDR3 runs 15 residues. CDR3 nucleotides: TGTGCCAGCAGCGTAGATAGCACAGTTAACTATGGCTACACCTTC. It specifies CASSVDSTVNYGYTF.

V usage is TRBV7-2 and J usage is TRBJ2-1, with 11 bases fitting TRBD2. The J segment lost 9 bases and the V segment lost 1 base, leaving 8 bases of the junction unmatched. The CDR3 totals 16 residues. Germline lookup yields CDR1 SGHTA and CDR2 FQGNSA. CDR3 nucleotide sequence: TGTGCCAGCAGCTTAGGTGGGGTAGCGGGAGGGATTGAGCAGTTCTTC. This codes for CASSLGGVAGGIEQFF. The full variable domain, completed using reference TRBV7-2 and TRBJ2-1, is GAGVSQSPSNKVTEKGKDVELRCDPISGHTALYWYRQSLGQGLEFLIYFQGNSAPDKSGLPSDRFSAERTGGSVSTLTIQRTQQEDSAVYLCASSLGGVAGGIEQFFGPGTRLTVL.

The chain employs TRBV3-1 (or the pseudogene TRBV3-2) and TRBJ2-1; possible D gene TRBD2, 5 bases. Germline V gives CDR1 LGHDT, CDR2 YNNKEL (reference sequence). Trimming took 4 bases from V and 9 from J, leaving 13 bases between them. The CDR3 length is 13 residues. CDR3 loop: CASSLDRGSEQFF. The CDR3 nucleotides read TGTGCCAGCAGCCTAGACCGAGGGAGTGAGCAGTTCTTC.